These 21 T cell receptor beta chains were sequenced from one sample in a study of shared clonotypes between healthy human individuals. Some clones are missing from TCRdb's copy, which holds only in-frame ones; the method was immunoSEQ multiplex PCR. The sample consists of 1.5 million to 1.9 million clones, approximately 98% of them appearing once. Source material: naive CD4+ T cells sorted from blood. Documented subset: CD45RA+ positively selected. The receptor set was obtained from a man aged 25-40 years in good health.

This CDR3 is CASTPQGAGGYTF. DNA of the CDR3: TGTGCCAGCACCCCACAGGGGGCTGGGGGCTACACCTTC. The rearrangement uses TRBV5-4 and TRBJ1-2; 9 bases match TRBD1. The CDR3 extends over 13 amino acids. J gave up 8 bases and V 6 bases, and 8 bases lay outside the gene matches. In germline, CDR1 is SGHNT, CDR2 YYREEE (reference sequence). The full variable domain, rest sourced from reference TRBV5-4 and TRBJ1-2, is ETGVTQSPTHLIKTRGQQVTLRCSSQSGHNTVSWYQQALGQGPQFIFQYYREEENGRGNFPPRFSGLQFPNYSSELNVNALELDDSALYLCASTPQGAGGYTFGSGTRLTVV.

The sample holds one count of this clone. The rearrangement uses TRBV7-9 and TRBJ2-2; TRBD2 aligns across 11 bases. V lost 3 bases to trimming and J lost 1 base; unmatched junction nucleotides: 1. Germline values: CDR1 SEHNR, CDR2 FQNEAQ (reference sequence). There are 16 residues in the CDR3. The CDR3 loop is CASSFTSGRNTGELFF. CDR3 DNA sequence: TGTGCCAGCAGCTTTACTAGCGGGAGGAACACCGGGGAGCTGTTTTTT.

This clone came up once. This rearrangement joins TRBV30 to TRBJ1-2; 9 positions match TRBD1. The V gene end was trimmed by 2 bases and the J gene end by 4 bases; junction bases not matched to a gene: 8. This CDR3 region has 15 residues. CDR1 GTSNPN and CDR2 SVGIG come from the germline V gene (reference sequence). The CDR3 sequence: CAWSQGQGGSYGYTF. CDR3 DNA sequence: TGTGCCTGGAGTCAGGGACAGGGAGGGTCCTATGGCTACACCTTC.

The V gene is TRBV5-1, the J gene TRBJ2-3; D might be TRBD2 (7 bases). CDR3 length equals 16 residues. Between the trimmed V and J ends, which lost 7 bases and 4 bases, there was a span of 22 bases. CDR1 and CDR2 from the germline V gene are SGHRS and YFSETQ. Written as DNA, the CDR3 is TGCGCCAGCTGTCTTGGAGGACTAGGGGGAGCAGATACGCAGTATTTT. This sequence encodes CASCLGGLGGADTQYF.

CDR3 in amino acids: CASSTFFTGENYGYTF. CDR3 coding DNA: TGTGCCAGTAGTACGTTCTTTACAGGTGAAAACTATGGCTACACCTTC. This chain links TRBV19 with TRBJ1-2; tentatively, D is TRBD1 (5 bases). V lost 4 bases, J lost 2 bases, and 17 bases lay in between. From germline, CDR1 is LNHDA and CDR2 SQIVND (reference sequence). CDR3 length: 16 residues.

Written as DNA, the CDR3 is TGTGCCAGCAGCTTCCCACTGGCGGGAGCGGGAGAGACCCAGTACTTC. Translating it yields CASSFPLAGAGETQYF. The chain links TRBV13 to TRBJ2-5, with 7 bases aligning to TRBD2. Trimming cost V 3 bases and J 4 bases; bases outside gene matches: 11. CDR3 length: 16 residues. Germline lookup yields CDR1 PRHDT and CDR2 FYEKMQ (reference sequence).

On this clone itself: The same CDR3 can be traced to other DNA sequences in this sample. The CDR3 protein is CASSLDLDTQYF. For the CDR3, the DNA is TGTGCCAGCAGCTTAGATCTGGATACGCAGTATTTT. The chain employs TRBV11-2 and TRBJ2-3, with no clear D. Per the germline V gene, CDR1 is SGHAT and CDR2 is FQNNGV. The CDR3 runs to 12 residues. Trimming took 0 bases from V and 6 from J, leaving 4 bases between them.

The J gene is TRBJ2-1, the V gene TRBV5-4; the match to TRBD2 covers 8 bases. With V trimmed by 3 bases and J by 5 bases, 13 bases remained unmatched. This CDR3 comprises 17 residues. Germline-derived CDR1 and CDR2 are SGHNT and YYREEE (reference sequence). CDR3 region: CASSSTPFSGTDNEQFF. The CDR3 nucleotides read TGTGCCAGCAGCTCCACCCCCTTTAGCGGGACGGACAATGAGCAGTTCTTC.

The rearrangement joins TRBV18 to TRBJ2-1; 7 positions match TRBD1. V lost 5 bases, J lost 3 bases, and 7 bases stayed unmatched. Per germline, CDR1 KGHSH and CDR2 LQKENI. This CDR3 spans 15 amino acids. The CDR3 bases are TGTGCCAGCTCATACCTGGGGGACAGCTACAATGAGCAGTTCTTC. This translates into CASSYLGDSYNEQFF. The variable domain in full, completed from reference TRBV18 and TRBJ2-1, reads NAGVMQNPRHLVRRRGQEARLRCSPMKGHSHVYWYRQLPEEGLKFMVYLQKENIIDESGMPKERFSAEFPKEGPSILRIQQVVRGDSAAYFCASSYLGDSYNEQFFGPGTRLTVL.

The chain joins TRBV27 to TRBJ1-2, with 8 bases identical to TRBD1. The CDR3 consists of 13 residues. Germline V gene lookup returns CDR1 MNHEY and CDR2 SMNVEV (reference sequence). J was trimmed by 7 bases and V by 7 bases; bases with no gene match: 8. The CDR3 is CASKGTGRLGYTF. The CDR3 coding sequence is TGTGCCAGCAAGGGGACAGGACGGCTTGGCTACACCTTC.

This chain joins TRBV6-6 and TRBJ2-5; possibly TRBD1 for D (6 bases). Trimming stripped 0 bases from V and 1 base from J, with 9 bases between. This CDR3 has 15 amino acids. Germline assignment: CDR1 MNHNY and CDR2 SVGAGI (reference sequence). The CDR3, as DNA: TGTGCCAGCAGTTACTCACAAGGGGGCCAAGAGACCCAGTACTTC. Translation gives CASSYSQGGQETQYF.

The V and J genes are TRBV18 and TRBJ1-2, with D uncertain. The V gene lost 8 bases and the J gene lost 7 bases, with 17 bases spanning the gap. Germline V gene lookup returns CDR1 KGHSH and CDR2 LQKENI. The CDR3 is 13 residues long. The chain's CDR3 is CASASAVGVGYTF. In nucleotides, the CDR3 is TGTGCCAGCGCGTCCGCGGTGGGAGTTGGCTACACCTTC. Combining the CDR3 with reference TRBV18 and TRBJ1-2 gives the whole variable domain NAGVMQNPRHLVRRRGQEARLRCSPMKGHSHVYWYRQLPEEGLKFMVYLQKENIIDESGMPKERFSAEFPKEGPSILRIQQVVRGDSAAYFCASASAVGVGYTFGSGTRLTVV.

In this sample, this clone turned up once. DNA of the CDR3: TGTGCCAGCAGCTTAGACCCCCGATTAAGACAGGCCTACGAGCAGTACTTC. It is translated as CASSLDPRLRQAYEQYF. The chain employs TRBV11-2 and TRBJ2-7; a possible D gene is TRBD1 (6 bases). The V end was cut by 0 bases, the J end by 2 bases, with 17 bases between. The CDR3 extends over 17 amino acids. CDR1 is SGHAT, CDR2 FQNNGV, per germline.

The chain has TRBV21-1 and TRBJ2-3. TRBV21-1 is recorded as a pseudogene. The CDR3 is 12 residues long. The CDR3 DNA is TGTGCCAGCAGCAAGGCGCCTCCTACGCAGTATTTT. Translated: CASSKAPPTQYF.

Details on this clone: The same CDR3 arises from other DNA sequences in this sample as well. J is TRBJ2-2 and V is TRBV9; D call uncertain. Germline CDR1 is SGDLS and CDR2 is YYNGEE. The CDR3 is 15 residues long. The ends were cut back, 0 bases at V and 1 base at J, with 7 bases in the middle. The CDR3 DNA sequence: TGTGCCAGCAGCGTAGAGGCGCTGAACACCGGGGAGCTGTTTTTT. Its protein is CASSVEALNTGELFF. Variable domain in full (rest from reference TRBV9 and TRBJ2-2): DSGVTQTPKHLITATGQRVTLRCSPRSGDLSVYWYQQSLDQGLQFLIQYYNGEERAKGNILERFSAQQFPDLHSELNLSSLELGDSALYFCASSVEALNTGELFFGEGSRLTVL.

The gene calls are TRBV5-1 and TRBJ1-1; the D gene is possibly TRBD1 (6 bases). Trimming stripped 5 bases from V and 1 base from J, with 9 bases between. This CDR3 contains 13 residues. The germline V gene encodes CDR1 SGHRS and CDR2 YFSETQ. This CDR3 is CASRATGNTEAFF. CDR3 nucleotides: TGCGCCAGCAGAGCGACAGGGAACACTGAAGCTTTCTTT. Filled out from reference TRBV5-1 and TRBJ1-1, the complete variable domain reads KAGVTQTPRYLIKTRGQQVTLSCSPISGHRSVSWYQQTPGQGLQFLFEYFSETQRNKGNFPGRFSGRQFSNSRSEMNVSTLELGDSALYLCASRATGNTEAFFGQGTRLTVV.

The chain links TRBV11-2 to TRBJ2-2; D gene ambiguous. The germline V gene has CDR1 SGHAT and CDR2 FQNNGV. The CDR3 totals 14 residues. The germline V and J ends were trimmed by 1 base and 8 bases, with 11 bases remaining between them. The CDR3 sequence: CASSLGRVFGELFF. In DNA, the CDR3 is TGTGCCAGCAGCTTAGGAAGAGTATTTGGGGAGCTGTTTTTT.

This chain joins TRBV7-6 and TRBJ2-7; 7 bases line up with TRBD2. The germline CDR1 and CDR2 sequences are SGHVS and FNYEAQ. The CDR3 runs to 15 residues. J lost 5 bases, V lost 2 bases, and 9 bases had no gene match. CDR3 nucleotide sequence: TGTGCCAGCAGCTTACATTGGACTAGTGAGAACGAGCAGTACTTC. This codes for CASSLHWTSENEQYF.

The CDR3 DNA reads TGTGCCAGCAGTCTACTAGCGGGGGTCTCCTACGAGCAGTACTTC. Residues: CASSLLAGVSYEQYF. The rearrangement joins TRBV6-5 to TRBJ2-7, with 11 positions matching TRBD2. The CDR3 runs to 15 residues. Trimming cost V 5 bases and J 0 bases; bases outside gene matches: 3. Germline V gene sequence: CDR1 MNHEY, CDR2 SVGAGI.

Comments on this clone: Additional DNA sequences in this sample encode the identical CDR3. The chain recombines TRBV6-1 with TRBJ2-3, with D hard to call. The germline V gene has CDR1 MNHNS and CDR2 SASEGT. The length of the CDR3 is 12 residues. Trimming pared 8 bases from V and 3 bases from J, leaving 9 bases between. DNA for the CDR3: TGTGCCAGCCGTCCGGTTACAGATACGCAGTATTTT. Its translation is CASRPVTDTQYF.

As DNA, the CDR3 is TGTGCCAGCAGCGTAGATCCCCAGACAGATACGCAGTATTTT. It encodes CASSVDPQTDTQYF. This chain uses TRBV9 with TRBJ2-3, with D hard to call. Germline values: CDR1 SGDLS, CDR2 YYNGEE. The CDR3 loop spans 14 amino acids. V lost 0 bases and J lost 3, with 8 bases in between.